The 17 T cell receptor beta chains given below trace back to one sample, sequenced in a study of metastatic and nonmetastatic thyroid tumors. TCRdb reassembled clones from the PCR reads with MiXCR. The data show around 34,000 clones, 15% to 20% seen once. No treatment of any kind had been given to any patient before thyroid surgery. Sequencing was performed on blood. The receptors come from a female donor with papillary thyroid cancer or a benign thyroid nodule (not recorded which). Some clones in this sample may be carry-over from other donors' samples.

This clone was detected only once. This rearrangement joins TRBV20-1 to TRBJ1-2; tentatively, D is TRBD1 (5 bases). The V gene's germline CDR1 is DFQATT and CDR2 SNEGSKA (reference sequence). The CDR3 covers 12 residues. V was clipped by 6 bases and J by 4 bases, with 12 bases between them. This CDR3 reads CSALGALYGYTF. For the CDR3, the DNA is TGCAGTGCCCTCGGGGCCCTCTATGGCTACACCTTC.

The chain joins TRBV7-9 to TRBJ1-2, with 8 bases aligning to TRBD1. CDR3 length: 13 residues. V shed 5 bases and J 7 bases; nucleotides not matched to a gene: 6. Germline V gene lookup returns CDR1 SEHNR and CDR2 FQNEAQ (reference sequence). This CDR3 is CASSPDRGSGYTF. The CDR3 DNA is TGTGCCAGCAGCCCAGACAGGGGCTCTGGCTACACCTTC. Using reference TRBV7-9 and TRBJ1-2 for the parts outside the CDR3, the full variable domain is DTGVSQNPRHKITKRGQNVTFRCDPISEHNRLYWYRQTLGQGPEFLTYFQNEAQLEKSRLLSDRFSAERPKGSFSTLEIQRTEQGDSAMYLCASSPDRGSGYTFGSGTRLTVV.

With regard to this clone: Given a much more abundant clone one base away, this may be a read error. The same CDR3 also results from other DNA sequences found in this sample. The V gene is TRBV7-3, the J gene TRBJ2-7; D is unclear. This CDR3 contains 13 residues. The germline V and J ends were trimmed by 5 bases and 4 bases, with 12 bases remaining between them. CDR1 SGHTA and CDR2 FQGTGA come from the germline V gene. CDR3 sequence reads: CASSPSDGYEQYF. The CDR3 DNA is TGTGCCAGCAGCCCATCCGACGGATACGAGCAGTACTTC. Drawing the rest from reference TRBV7-3 and TRBJ2-7, the complete variable domain is GAGVSQTPSNKVTEKGKYVELRCDPISGHTALYWYRQSLGQGPEFLIYFQGTGAADDSGLPNDRFFAVRPEGSVSTLKIQRTERGDSAVYLCASSPSDGYEQYFGPGTRLTVT.

This clone has ten or more counts. This chain joins TRBV12-3 or TRBV12-4 and TRBJ1-2; unclear D gene. CDR3 size: 11 residues. V dropped 5 bases and J dropped 8 bases, with 9 bases sitting between them. CDR3 protein: CASSTLRGYTF. The CDR3 DNA reads as TGTGCCAGCAGTACCTTACGAGGCTACACCTTC.

V usage is TRBV5-1 and J usage is TRBJ1-2; D is uncertain. The CDR3 is made up of 13 amino acids. The V end lost 0 bases, the J end lost 8 bases, and 11 bases lay between the germline ends. CDR1 is SGHRS and CDR2 is YFSETQ in the germline V gene. This chain's CDR3 is CASSLDGRMGYTF. The CDR3 DNA is TGCGCCAGCAGCTTGGACGGCCGTATGGGCTACACCTTC.

This clone was counted many times. The chain has TRBV20-1 and TRBJ2-7; D is unclear. V dropped 0 bases and J dropped 3 bases, with 9 bases sitting between them. CDR3 size: 13 residues. Germline V lookup: CDR1 DFQATT, CDR2 SNEGSKA (reference sequence). The CDR3 bases are TGCAGTGCTAGAGACTCTAGGGACTACGAGCAGTACTTC. Its protein product is CSARDSRDYEQYF.

This clone appeared many times. The chain carries TRBV7-9 and TRBJ2-3; D ambiguous. In germline, CDR1 is SEHNR, CDR2 FQNEAQ (reference sequence). V shed 1 base and J shed 5 bases, with 7 bases lying between them. The CDR3 has 13 amino acids. The CDR3 loop is CASSLVTGDTQYF. The CDR3 nucleotides are TGTGCCAGCAGCTTAGTGACGGGAGATACGCAGTATTTT.

This clone has a count of ten or more. This chain uses TRBV3-1 with TRBJ2-1; D remains unclear. Trimming removed 2 bases from V and 0 bases from J, with 8 bases in between. There are 15 residues in the CDR3. CDR1 is LGHDT, CDR2 YNNKEL, per germline (reference sequence). The CDR3 DNA reads as TGTGCCAGCAGCCAAAAGTGGGGCTCCTACAATGAGCAGTTCTTC. It is translated as CASSQKWGSYNEQFF.

V usage is TRBV11-2 and J usage is TRBJ2-7; D call uncertain. Trimming shortened V by 0 bases and J by 0 bases, and 15 bases separated the two germline ends. Per germline, CDR1 SGHAT and CDR2 FQNNGV. This CDR3 has 17 residues. The CDR3, as DNA: TGTGCCAGCAGCTTAGATTCCGGCAGAACTTTCTCCTACGAGCAGTACTTC. Its protein product is CASSLDSGRTFSYEQYF.

This clone was observed a single time. V gene TRBV11-2 combines with J gene TRBJ1-3; D remains ambiguous. V shed 5 bases and J shed 4 bases, with 9 bases lying between them. CDR1 is SGHAT and CDR2 is FQNNGV in the germline V gene. The CDR3 is 13 residues long. This CDR3 is CASSPSSGNTIYF. CDR3 in DNA: TGTGCCAGCAGCCCTAGTTCGGGAAACACCATATATTTT.

The sample holds many counts of this clone. A read error is possible here, since a much larger clone lies one base away. The chain couples TRBV5-6 to TRBJ1-2, with 8 bases fitting TRBD1. The CDR3 spans 14 residues. Germline CDR1 reads SGHDT; CDR2 reads YYEEEE. For the CDR3, the DNA is TGTGCCGGCAGCTTCAGGGGGCGATCCTATGGCTACACCTTC. This sequence encodes CAGSFRGRSYGYTF.

This clone has ten or more counts. This sequence joins TRBV12-3 or TRBV12-4 and TRBJ1-3; a possible D gene is TRBD1 (5 bases). The CDR3 spans 17 residues. Between the trimmed V and J ends, which lost 7 bases and 0 bases, there was a span of 19 bases. The CDR3 reads CASTSLGGRHSGNTIYF. The CDR3 DNA is TGTGCCAGCACTTCTTTGGGGGGACGGCACTCTGGAAACACCATATATTTT.

CDR3 sequence (DNA): TGTGCCAGCAGTTTTCTAGCGGGAGGCTACAATGAGCAGTTCTTC. This gives the protein CASSFLAGGYNEQFF. The rearrangement joins TRBV27 to TRBJ2-1; 11 positions match TRBD2. From germline, CDR1 is MNHEY and CDR2 SMNVEV (reference sequence). The J segment lost 3 bases and the V segment lost 3 bases, leaving 1 base of the junction unmatched. CDR3 length: 15 residues.

The table lists this clone with many counts. This chain joins TRBV5-1 and TRBJ2-1; 12 bases fit TRBD2. The CDR3 runs 19 residues. CDR1 SGHRS and CDR2 YFSETQ come from the germline V gene. With V trimmed by 0 bases and J by 0 bases, 7 bases remained unmatched. This CDR3 is CASSLGAPTSGSSYNEQFF. In DNA, the CDR3 is TGCGCCAGCAGCTTGGGGGCCCCGACTAGCGGGAGCTCCTACAATGAGCAGTTCTTC. Supplemented by reference TRBV5-1 and TRBJ2-1, the full variable domain reads KAGVTQTPRYLIKTRGQQVTLSCSPISGHRSVSWYQQTPGQGLQFLFEYFSETQRNKGNFPGRFSGRQFSNSRSEMNVSTLELGDSALYLCASSLGAPTSGSSYNEQFFGPGTRLTVL.

This clone was counted at least ten times. The chain carries TRBV28 and TRBJ2-3; 12 bases map to TRBD2. Germline CDR1 reads MDHEN; CDR2 reads SYDVKM. The CDR3 totals 19 residues. The V segment lost 4 bases and the J segment 6 bases; nucleotides outside the gene matches: 17. The CDR3 bases are TGTGCCAGCAGTTCGCAGCCCCAGACTAGCGGGGGCTCACCCGATACGCAGTATTTT. It specifies CASSSQPQTSGGSPDTQYF. The full variable domain, rest sourced from reference TRBV28 and TRBJ2-3, is DVKVTQSSRYLVKRTGEKVFLECVQDMDHENMFWYRQDPGLGLRLIYFSYDVKMKEKGDIPEGYSVSREKKERFSLILESASTNQTSMYLCASSSQPQTSGGSPDTQYFGPGTRLTVL.

The J gene is TRBJ1-3, the V gene TRBV6-1; 8 nucleotides line up with TRBD1. CDR3 length equals 15 residues. The germline V gene encodes CDR1 MNHNS and CDR2 SASEGT. V lost 5 bases and J lost 2; bases outside the gene matches: 5. The CDR3 nucleotides are TGTGCCAGCAGTTTCTTACAGGGGGCTGGAAACACCATATATTTT. As protein: CASSFLQGAGNTIYF.

The chain is built from TRBV7-2 and TRBJ2-7; 7 bases align to TRBD2. The CDR3 runs 15 residues. Trimming at V came to 1 base and at J to 2 bases, leaving 5 bases not matched to a gene. Germline V lookup: CDR1 SGHTA, CDR2 FQGNSA. CDR3 sequence: CASSLGGGGAYEQYF. CDR3 bases: TGTGCCAGCAGCTTAGGCGGGGGAGGTGCCTACGAGCAGTACTTC. The variable domain in full, with the rest retrieved from reference TRBV7-2 and TRBJ2-7, is GAGVSQSPSNKVTEKGKDVELRCDPISGHTALYWYRQSLGQGLEFLIYFQGNSAPDKSGLPSDRFSAERTGGSVSTLTIQRTQQEDSAVYLCASSLGGGGAYEQYFGPGTRLTVT.